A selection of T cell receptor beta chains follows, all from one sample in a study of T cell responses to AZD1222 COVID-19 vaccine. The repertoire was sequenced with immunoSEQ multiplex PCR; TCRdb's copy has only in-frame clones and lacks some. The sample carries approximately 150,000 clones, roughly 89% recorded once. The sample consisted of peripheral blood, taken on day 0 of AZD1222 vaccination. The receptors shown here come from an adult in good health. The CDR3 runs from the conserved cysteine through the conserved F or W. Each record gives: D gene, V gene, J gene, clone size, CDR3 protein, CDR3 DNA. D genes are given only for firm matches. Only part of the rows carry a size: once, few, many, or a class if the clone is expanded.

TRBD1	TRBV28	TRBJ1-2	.	CASSRTGLGYTF	TGTGCCAGCAGTCGGACAGGCCTTGGCTACACCTTC
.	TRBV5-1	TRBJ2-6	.	CASSSQSSGANVLTF	TGCGCCAGCAGCTCCCAGTCTTCTGGGGCCAACGTCCTGACTTTC
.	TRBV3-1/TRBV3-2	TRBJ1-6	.	CASSQAYNSPLHF	TGTGCCAGCAGCCAAGCTTATAATTCACCCCTCCACTTT
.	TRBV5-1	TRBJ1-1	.	CASSRTRGNTEAFF	TGCGCCAGCAGCCGTACAAGGGGGAACACTGAAGCTTTCTTT
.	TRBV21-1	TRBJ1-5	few	CASSKRGQVGNQPQHF	TGTGCCAGCAGCAAGAGGGGTCAGGTGGGCAATCAGCCCCAGCATTTT
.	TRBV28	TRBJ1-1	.	CASSLTGGGTEAFF	TGTGCCAGCAGTTTAACCGGGGGCGGCACTGAAGCTTTCTTT
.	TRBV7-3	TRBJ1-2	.	CASSLASNYGYTF	TGTGCCAGCAGCTTGGCATCCAACTATGGCTACACCTTC
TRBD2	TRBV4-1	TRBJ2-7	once	CASSRGLAGVEYF	TGCGCCAGCAGCCGCGGACTAGCGGGAGTTGAATACTTC
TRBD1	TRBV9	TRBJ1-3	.	CASSVEPGGFGNTIYF	TGTGCCAGCAGCGTAGAGCCAGGGGGCTTTGGAAACACCATATATTTT
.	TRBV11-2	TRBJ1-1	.	CASSSGWVNTEAFF	TGTGCCAGCAGCTCCGGGTGGGTGAACACTGAAGCTTTCTTT
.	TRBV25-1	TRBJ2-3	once	CASRFTALGTDTQYF	TGTGCCAGCAGGTTCACAGCGTTGGGCACAGATACGCAGTATTTT
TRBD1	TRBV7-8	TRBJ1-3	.	CASRQGSGNTIYF	TGTGCCAGCAGACAGGGGTCTGGAAACACCATATATTTT
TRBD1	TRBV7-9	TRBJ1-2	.	CASSFSGQGIYGYTF	TGTGCCAGCAGCTTCAGCGGACAGGGGATTTATGGCTACACCTTC
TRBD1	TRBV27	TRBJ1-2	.	CASSASQGEINYGYTF	TGTGCCAGCAGCGCCTCACAGGGGGAGATTAACTATGGCTACACCTTC
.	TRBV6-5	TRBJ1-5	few	CASLSRDGPKMAQHF	TGTGCCAGCCTAAGCCGCGACGGCCCCAAAATGGCCCAGCATTTT
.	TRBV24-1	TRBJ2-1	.	CASSSDGGEQFF	TGTGCCTCCTCGTCGGACGGGGGTGAGCAGTTCTTC
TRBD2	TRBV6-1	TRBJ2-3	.	CASSEKAGGPDTQYF	TGTGCCAGCAGTGAAAAAGCGGGAGGGCCAGATACGCAGTATTTT
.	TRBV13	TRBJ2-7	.	CASSSSWASSYEQYF	TGTGCCAGCAGCTCTTCTTGGGCCTCCTCCTACGAGCAGTACTTC
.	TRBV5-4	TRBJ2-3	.	CASSLGNRRSTDTQYF	TGTGCCAGCAGCTTAGGAAACCGACGGAGCACAGATACGCAGTATTTT
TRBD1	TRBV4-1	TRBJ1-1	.	CASSQDRGRRVTEAFF	TGCGCCAGCAGCCAAGATAGGGGGCGCAGGGTCACTGAAGCTTTCTTT
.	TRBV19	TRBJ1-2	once	CASRRTGKANYGYTF	TGTGCCAGTAGACGGACGGGGAAGGCTAACTATGGCTACACCTTC
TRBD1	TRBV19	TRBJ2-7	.	CASSARDSYEQYF	TGTGCCAGTAGTGCTAGGGACAGCTACGAGCAGTACTTC
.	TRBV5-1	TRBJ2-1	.	CASSLTTGTYYNEQFF	TGCGCCAGCAGCTTGACCACCGGGACGTACTACAATGAGCAGTTCTTC
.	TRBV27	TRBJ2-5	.	CASSGPGRETQYF	TGTGCCAGCAGTGGCCCAGGTCGGGAGACCCAGTACTTC
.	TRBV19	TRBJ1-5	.	CASSIRGSQPQHF	TGTGCCAGTAGTATTCGAGGGAGTCAGCCCCAGCATTTT
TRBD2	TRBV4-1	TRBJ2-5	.	CASSHWGAGGQETQYF	TGCGCCAGCAGCCACTGGGGAGCGGGGGGTCAAGAGACCCAGTACTTC
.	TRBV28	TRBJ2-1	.	CASSLGGKVDEQFF	TGTGCCAGCAGTTTAGGGGGGAAGGTCGATGAGCAGTTCTTC
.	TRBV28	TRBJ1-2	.	CASSLGVGVVSRGYTF	TGTGCCAGCAGTTTAGGGGTTGGTGTGGTGAGTCGGGGCTACACCTTC
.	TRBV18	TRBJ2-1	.	CASSALAKGQGFFF	TGTGCCAGCTCAGCTTTGGCTAAGGGGCAGGGGTTCTTCTTC
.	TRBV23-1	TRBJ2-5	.	CASSAVLERVQETQYF	TGCGCCAGCAGTGCGGTGTTAGAAAGGGTACAAGAGACCCAGTACTTC
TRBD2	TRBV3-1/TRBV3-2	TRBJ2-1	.	CASSQDRGGSYNEQFF	TGTGCCAGCAGCCAAGACCGGGGGGGCTCCTACAATGAGCAGTTCTTC
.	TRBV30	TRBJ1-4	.	CASGASTNEKLFF	TGTGCCTCCGGGGCCAGCACTAATGAAAAACTGTTTTTT
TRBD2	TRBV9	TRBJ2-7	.	CASSLGTSGTYEQYF	TGTGCCAGCAGCCTCGGGACTAGCGGGACCTACGAGCAGTACTTC
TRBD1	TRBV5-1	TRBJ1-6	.	CASSRTQGGNSPLHF	TGCGCCAGCAGCCGAACACAGGGGGGCAATTCACCCCTCCACTTT
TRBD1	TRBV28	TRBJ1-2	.	CASTLGQGGYGYTF	TGTGCCAGCACCCTTGGACAGGGAGGCTATGGCTACACCTTC
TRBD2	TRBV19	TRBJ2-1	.	CASSIEGLASYNEQFF	TGTGCCAGTAGTATAGAGGGACTAGCTTCCTACAATGAGCAGTTCTTC
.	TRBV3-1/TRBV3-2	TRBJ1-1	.	CASSQVRGGAEAFF	TGTGCCAGCAGCCAAGTTCGGGGGGGGGCTGAAGCTTTCTTT
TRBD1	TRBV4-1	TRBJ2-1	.	CASSSHPLQGAGDNEQFF	TGCGCCAGCAGCTCCCATCCGTTACAGGGGGCTGGGGACAATGAGCAGTTCTTC
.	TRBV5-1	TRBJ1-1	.	CASSFLEDTEAFF	TGCGCCAGCAGCTTCTTAGAGGATACTGAAGCTTTCTTT
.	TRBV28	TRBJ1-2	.	CASSLRSEGGNYGYTF	TGTGCCAGCAGTTTACGGTCAGAAGGAGGGAACTATGGCTACACCTTC
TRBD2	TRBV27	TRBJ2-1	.	CASSFLGGRPGNEQFF	TGTGCCAGCAGTTTCTTGGGCGGGAGGCCGGGGAATGAGCAGTTCTTC
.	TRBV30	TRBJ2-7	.	CAWRQPGDYEQYF	TGTGCCTGGAGGCAACCGGGGGACTACGAGCAGTACTTC
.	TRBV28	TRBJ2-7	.	CASSLGNYEQYF	TGTGCCAGCAGTTTAGGGAACTACGAGCAGTACTTC
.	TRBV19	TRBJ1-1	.	CAKETPMNTEAFF	TGTGCCAAGGAGACCCCCATGAACACTGAAGCTTTCTTT
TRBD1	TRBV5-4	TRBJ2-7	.	CASSSLLPGQGRESYEQYF	TGTGCCAGCAGCTCCCTTCTTCCGGGACAGGGAAGAGAATCCTACGAGCAGTACTTC
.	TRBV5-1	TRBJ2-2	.	CASSVPPGTSGELFF	TGCGCCAGCAGCGTGCCCCCCGGGACCTCCGGGGAGCTGTTTTTT
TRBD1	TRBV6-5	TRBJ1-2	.	CASSYEGGQGSSGYTF	TGTGCCAGCAGTTACGAGGGGGGACAGGGGTCGTCTGGCTACACCTTC
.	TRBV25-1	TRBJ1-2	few	CASSERSMNGYTF	TGTGCCAGCAGTGAGCGGAGCATGAATGGCTACACCTTC
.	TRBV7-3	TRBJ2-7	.	CASSLLTYEQYF	TGTGCCAGCAGCTTGCTTACCTACGAGCAGTACTTC
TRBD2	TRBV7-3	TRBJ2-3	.	CASSSRGGRTSDTQYF	TGTGCCAGCAGCTCCAGAGGCGGGAGGACCTCAGATACGCAGTATTTT